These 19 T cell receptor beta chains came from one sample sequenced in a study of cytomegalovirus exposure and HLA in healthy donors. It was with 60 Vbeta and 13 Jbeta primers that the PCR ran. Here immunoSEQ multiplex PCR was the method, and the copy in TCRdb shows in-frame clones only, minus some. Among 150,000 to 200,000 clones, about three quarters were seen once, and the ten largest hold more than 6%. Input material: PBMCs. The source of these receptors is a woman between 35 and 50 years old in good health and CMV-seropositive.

The DNA for the CDR3 is TGTGCTAGTGCTACGGAGACAGGTCTAAAGTACTTC. Encoded protein: CASATETGLKYF. The chain recombines TRBV12-5 with TRBJ2-4, with D maybe TRBD1 (6 bases). CDR1 and CDR2 from the germline V gene are LGHNT and FRNRAP. Trimming pared 7 bases from V and 14 bases from J, leaving 18 bases between. CDR3 length: 12 residues.

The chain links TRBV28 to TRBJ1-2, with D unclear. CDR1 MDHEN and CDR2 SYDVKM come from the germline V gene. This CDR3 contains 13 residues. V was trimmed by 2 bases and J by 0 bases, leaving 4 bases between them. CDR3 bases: TGTGCCAGCAGTTTAGAGGCTAACTATGGCTACACCTTC. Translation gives CASSLEANYGYTF.

In DNA form, the CDR3 reads TGTGCCAGCAGCTTTGGTGGGAGCTCCTATAATTCACCCCTCCACTTT. Translating it yields CASSFGGSSYNSPLHF. This chain links TRBV5-4 with TRBJ1-6; D not certain. This CDR3 is built from 16 residues. Germline V gives CDR1 SGHNT, CDR2 YYREEE (reference sequence). The V end lost 2 bases, the J end lost 0 bases, and 9 bases lay between the germline ends.

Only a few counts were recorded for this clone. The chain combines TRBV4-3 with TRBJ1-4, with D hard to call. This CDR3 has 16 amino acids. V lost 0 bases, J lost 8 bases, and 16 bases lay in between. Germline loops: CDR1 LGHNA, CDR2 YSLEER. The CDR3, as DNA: TGCGCCAGCAGCCAAGATGGCCGGGGAGGGAACGAAAAACTGTTTTTT. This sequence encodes CASSQDGRGGNEKLFF.

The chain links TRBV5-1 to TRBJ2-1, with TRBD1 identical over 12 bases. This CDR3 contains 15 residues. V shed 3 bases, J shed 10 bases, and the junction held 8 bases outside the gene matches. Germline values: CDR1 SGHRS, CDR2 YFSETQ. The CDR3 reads CASSSPGQGAGEQFF. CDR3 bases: TGCGCCAGCAGCTCGCCGGGACAGGGGGCAGGGGAGCAGTTCTTC.

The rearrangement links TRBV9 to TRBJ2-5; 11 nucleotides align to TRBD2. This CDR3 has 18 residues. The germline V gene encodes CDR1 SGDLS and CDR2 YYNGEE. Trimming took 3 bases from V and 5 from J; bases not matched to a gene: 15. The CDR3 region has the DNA TGTGCCAGCAGCGCAGGAGCGCTAGCGGGGGGAGTTGTCGAGACCCAGTACTTC. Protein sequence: CASSAGALAGGVVETQYF.

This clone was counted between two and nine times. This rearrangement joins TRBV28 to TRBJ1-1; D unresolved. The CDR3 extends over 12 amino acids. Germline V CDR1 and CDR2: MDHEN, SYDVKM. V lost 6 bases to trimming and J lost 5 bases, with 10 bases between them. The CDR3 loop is CASRYRATEAFF. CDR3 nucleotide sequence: TGTGCCAGCAGATACAGAGCAACTGAAGCTTTCTTT.

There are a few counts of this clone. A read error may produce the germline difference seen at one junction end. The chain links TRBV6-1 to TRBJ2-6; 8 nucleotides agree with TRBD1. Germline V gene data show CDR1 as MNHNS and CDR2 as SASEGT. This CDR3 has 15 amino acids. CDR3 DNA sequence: TGTGCCAGCAGACCAGGGGGCGCTGGGGCCAACGGCCTGACTTTC. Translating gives CASRPGGAGANGLTF.

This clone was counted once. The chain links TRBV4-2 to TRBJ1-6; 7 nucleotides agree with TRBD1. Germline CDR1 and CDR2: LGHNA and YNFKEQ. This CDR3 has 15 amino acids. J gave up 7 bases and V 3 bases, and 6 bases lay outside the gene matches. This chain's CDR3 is CASSHSGTDNSPLHF. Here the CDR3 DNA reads TGTGCCAGCAGCCACTCCGGGACAGACAATTCACCCCTCCACTTT.

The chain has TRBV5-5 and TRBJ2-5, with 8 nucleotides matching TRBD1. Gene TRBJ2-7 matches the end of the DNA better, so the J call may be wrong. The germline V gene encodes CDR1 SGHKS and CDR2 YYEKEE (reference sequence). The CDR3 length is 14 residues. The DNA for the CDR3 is TGTGCCAGCAGCTCCGGGACAGGAGCCTACGAGCAGTACTTC. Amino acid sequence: CASSSGTGAYEQYF.

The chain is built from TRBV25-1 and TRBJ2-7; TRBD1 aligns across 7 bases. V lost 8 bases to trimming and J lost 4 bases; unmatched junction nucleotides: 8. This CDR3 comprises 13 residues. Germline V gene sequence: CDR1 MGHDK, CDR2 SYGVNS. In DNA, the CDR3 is TGTGCCAGCGCAGAAGGGGGCCGTTACGAGCAGTACTTC. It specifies CASAEGGRYEQYF.

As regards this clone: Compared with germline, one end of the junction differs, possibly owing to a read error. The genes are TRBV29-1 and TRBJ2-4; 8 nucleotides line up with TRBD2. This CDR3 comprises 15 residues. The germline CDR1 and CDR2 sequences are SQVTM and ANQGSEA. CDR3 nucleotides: TGCAGCGTTGAAGGGTTGCGGGGGGCAAAAAACAGTCAGTACTTC. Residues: CSVEGLRGAKNSQYF.

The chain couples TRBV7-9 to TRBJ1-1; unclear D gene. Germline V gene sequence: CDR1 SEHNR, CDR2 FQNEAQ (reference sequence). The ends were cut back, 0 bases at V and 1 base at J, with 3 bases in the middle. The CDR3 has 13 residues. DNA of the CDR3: TGTGCCAGCAGCTTAGCACAGAACACTGAAGCTTTCTTT. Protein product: CASSLAQNTEAFF.

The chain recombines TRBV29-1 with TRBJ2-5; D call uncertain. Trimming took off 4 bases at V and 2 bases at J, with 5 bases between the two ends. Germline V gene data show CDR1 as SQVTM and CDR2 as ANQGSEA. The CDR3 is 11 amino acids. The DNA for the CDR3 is TGCAGCGTTGGAGTGCAAGAGACCCAGTACTTC. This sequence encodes CSVGVQETQYF.

The CDR3 is CASSLPFVSYGYTF. In DNA, the CDR3 is TGTGCCAGCAGTTTACCTTTTGTCTCCTATGGCTACACCTTC. The chain has TRBV28 and TRBJ1-2; D is ambiguous. This CDR3 has 14 amino acids. Germline loops: CDR1 MDHEN, CDR2 SYDVKM. The V end was cut by 2 bases, the J end by 4 bases, with 11 bases between.

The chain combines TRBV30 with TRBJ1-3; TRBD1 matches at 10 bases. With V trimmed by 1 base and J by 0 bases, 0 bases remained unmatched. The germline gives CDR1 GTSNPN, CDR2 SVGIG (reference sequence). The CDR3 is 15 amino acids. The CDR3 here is CAWSGTGGSGNTIYF. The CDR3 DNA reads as TGTGCCTGGAGTGGGACAGGGGGCTCTGGAAACACCATATATTTT.

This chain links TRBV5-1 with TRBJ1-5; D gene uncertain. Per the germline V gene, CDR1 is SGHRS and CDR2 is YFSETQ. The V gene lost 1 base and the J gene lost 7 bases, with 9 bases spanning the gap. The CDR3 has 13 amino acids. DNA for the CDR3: TGCGCCAGCAGCTTGAATCCGGGGCAGCCCCAGCATTTT. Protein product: CASSLNPGQPQHF.

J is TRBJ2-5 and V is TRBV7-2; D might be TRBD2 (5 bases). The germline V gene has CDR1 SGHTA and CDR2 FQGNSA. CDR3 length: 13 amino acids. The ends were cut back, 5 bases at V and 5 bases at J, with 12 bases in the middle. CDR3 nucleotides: TGTGCCAGCAGCGTAACTAGTCCCGAGACCCAGTACTTC. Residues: CASSVTSPETQYF.

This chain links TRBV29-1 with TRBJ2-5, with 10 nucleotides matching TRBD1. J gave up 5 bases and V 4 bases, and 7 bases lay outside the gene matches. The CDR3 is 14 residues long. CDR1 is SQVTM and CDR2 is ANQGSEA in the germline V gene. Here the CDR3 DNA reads TGCAGCGTTGTGGGGACAGGGGCTTGGGAGACCCAGTACTTC. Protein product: CSVVGTGAWETQYF.